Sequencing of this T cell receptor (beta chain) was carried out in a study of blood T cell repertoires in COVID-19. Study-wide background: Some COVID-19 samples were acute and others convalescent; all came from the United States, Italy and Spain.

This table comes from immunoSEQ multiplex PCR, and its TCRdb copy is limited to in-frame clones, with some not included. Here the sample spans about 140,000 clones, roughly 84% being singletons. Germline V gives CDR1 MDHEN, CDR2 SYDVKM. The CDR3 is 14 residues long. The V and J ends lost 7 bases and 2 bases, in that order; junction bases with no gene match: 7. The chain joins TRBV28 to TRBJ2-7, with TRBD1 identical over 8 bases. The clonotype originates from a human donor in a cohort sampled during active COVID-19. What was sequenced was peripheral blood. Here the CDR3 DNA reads TGTGCCAGCAATAACAGGGGGGTCCCCTACGAGCAGTACTTC. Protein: CASNNRGVPYEQYF.